This TCR beta chain was recovered during a study of Tregs in tolerant kidney transplant recipients. With respect to this clone: The target antigen is unknown.

The ends lost 7 bases at V and 1 base at J; junction bases unmatched: 12. The CDR3 covers 16 residues. Germline-derived CDR1 and CDR2 are MNHNY and SVGAGI (reference sequence). The nonmyeloablative bone marrow transplants came from related graft donors, with transient mixed chimerism. Unstimulated regulatory T cells (CD4+CD25+CD127-), CD4+CD25- non-regulatory cells, CD4 and CD8 cells were FACS-sorted from thawed PBMCs. Profiling relied on immunoSEQ multiplex PCR, and the TCRdb table lists in-frame clones only, not all of them. The table has tens of thousands of clones, 91% seen once. Study-level results: Findings come from small patient numbers and require larger validation. Nucleotide sequences could not be compared across some patients' samples due to primer changes. Tolerant patients' donor-specific Tregs expanded beyond overall Tregs, suggesting antigen-driven growth.

This specimen was CD8+ T cells from blood (PBMCs), taken 24 months after the transplant. This clonotype was sampled from a human patient who received a combined kidney and bone marrow transplant. A share of the T cells may be of graft donor origin. This chain connects TRBV6-6 to TRBJ2-7, with 8 bases matching TRBD2. CDR3: CASTASGGQLSYEQYF. The CDR3 DNA is TGTGCCAGCACGGCCTCGGGGGGGCAGTTATCCTACGAGCAGTACTTC.